The 5 T cell receptor beta chains in this list originate from one sample, sequenced in a study of T cell responses to AZD1222 COVID-19 vaccine. TCRdb keeps only in-frame clones here, not all; method: immunoSEQ multiplex PCR. Of roughly 140,000 clones listed, almost 90% were seen once; the top ten hold approximately 1.6%. This sample comprised peripheral blood, obtained 28 days after the second AZD1222 dose. The receptors come from an adult who received the AZD1222 COVID-19 vaccine.

The chain uses TRBV7-2 and TRBJ1-1; 8 bases are shared with TRBD1. CDR3 length: 13 amino acids. V was clipped by 6 bases and J by 7 bases; unmatched bases: 7. Looked up from germline, CDR1 is SGHTA and CDR2 is FQGNSA. DNA of the CDR3: TGTGCCAGCAGACTGACAGGGGCCGGTGAAGCTTTCTTT. It translates to CASRLTGAGEAFF.

The rearrangement joins TRBV6-1 to TRBJ1-1, with TRBD1 as a possible D gene (5 bases). V was clipped by 3 bases and J by 3 bases, with 14 bases between them. Germline loops: CDR1 MNHNS, CDR2 SASEGT. CDR3 size: 15 residues. CDR3 coding DNA: TGTGCCAGCAGTGAGAGCAGGGTCGGGGACACTGAAGCTTTCTTT. Encoded protein: CASSESRVGDTEAFF.

This clone was counted between two and nine times. The CDR3 end shows no conserved phenylalanine or tryptophan, and so a read error is likely. The limits of the CDR3 on the DNA are not certain, so only TCRdb's listed CDR3 is given. The genes are TRBV27 and TRBJ2-7; the table gives TRBD1 as D, unverified against the DNA. In germline, CDR1 is MNHEY, CDR2 SMNVEV (reference sequence). The CDR3 extends over 12 residues, inclusive of both ends. The CDR3 is CASSLIRDTISS.

The chain carries TRBV4-3 and TRBJ1-2, with unresolved D. Germline V gene lookup returns CDR1 LGHNA and CDR2 YSLEER. V was trimmed by 3 bases and J by 4 bases, leaving 9 bases between them. This CDR3 is 13 amino acids long. CDR3 nucleotides: TGCGCCAGCAGCCATAGACCCGGCTATGGCTACACCTTC. Translation gives CASSHRPGYGYTF.

This clone turned up a few times. This chain joins TRBV7-3 and TRBJ2-1, with TRBD2 matching 10 bases. The length of the CDR3 is 18 residues. Germline lookup yields CDR1 SGHTA and CDR2 FQGTGA. V lost 2 bases and J lost 8; bases outside the gene matches: 15. CDR3 sequence: CASSLERGGYDVLHEQFF. Written as DNA, the CDR3 is TGTGCCAGCAGCTTAGAGCGGGGGGGCTATGACGTTTTGCATGAGCAGTTCTTC.